Below, one TCR beta chain is given with its context. The antigen is not known. This sample is drawn from a study of T cell responses to AZD1222 COVID-19 vaccine. Across the study: Doses given second, at about 4 or about 12 weeks, were pooled. The study, taken as a whole, reports: In a largely white British group with more females than males, clonal diversity was possibly underestimated. Baseline seropositivity occurred in only 5 to 7 AZD1222 recipients. Increases in Spike-specific TCR breadth and depth were seen after two AZD1222 doses.

Sequencing used immunoSEQ multiplex PCR; TCRdb keeps in-frame clones, though not all of them. The repertoire holds about 85,000 clones, with around 90% as singletons. The CDR3 length is 15 residues. Germline-derived CDR1 and CDR2 are SGHTA and FQGTGA. V shed 2 bases and J shed 7 bases, with 14 bases lying between them. The clonotype was recovered from an adult in good health. The sequences come from peripheral blood, collected on day 0 of AZD1222 vaccination. The chain uses TRBV7-3 and TRBJ1-4; D not certain. In DNA form, the CDR3 reads TGTGCCAGCAGCTTAGCTCCGGAGGTAAGTGAAAAACTGTTTTTT. It encodes CASSLAPEVSEKLFF.